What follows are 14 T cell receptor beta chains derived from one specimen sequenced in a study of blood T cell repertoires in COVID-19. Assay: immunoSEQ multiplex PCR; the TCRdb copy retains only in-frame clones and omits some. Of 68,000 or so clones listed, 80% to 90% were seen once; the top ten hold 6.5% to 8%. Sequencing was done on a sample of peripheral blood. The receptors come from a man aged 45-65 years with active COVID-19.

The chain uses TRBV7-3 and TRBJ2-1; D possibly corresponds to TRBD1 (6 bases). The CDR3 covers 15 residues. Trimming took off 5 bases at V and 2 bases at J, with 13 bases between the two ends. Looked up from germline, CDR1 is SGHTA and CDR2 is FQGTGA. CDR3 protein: CASSDHKGAYNEQFF. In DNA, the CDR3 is TGTGCCAGCAGCGACCACAAGGGGGCCTACAATGAGCAGTTCTTC.

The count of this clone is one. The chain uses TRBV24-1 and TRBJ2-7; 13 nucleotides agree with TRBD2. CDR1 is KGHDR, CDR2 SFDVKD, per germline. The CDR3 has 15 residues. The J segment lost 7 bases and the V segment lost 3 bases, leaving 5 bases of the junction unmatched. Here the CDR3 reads CATSDTSGRAGEQYF. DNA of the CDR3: TGTGCCACCAGTGATACTAGCGGGAGGGCCGGGGAGCAGTACTTC.

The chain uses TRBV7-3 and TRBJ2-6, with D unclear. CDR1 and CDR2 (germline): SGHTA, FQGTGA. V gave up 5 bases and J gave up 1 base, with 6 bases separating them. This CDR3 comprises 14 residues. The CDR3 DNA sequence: TGTGCCAGCAGCCCACGGTCTGGGGCCAACGTCCTGACTTTC. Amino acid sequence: CASSPRSGANVLTF.

The CDR3 loop reads CASTPGRVGYGYTF. In nucleotides, the CDR3 is TGTGCCAGTACCCCAGGCAGGGTAGGCTATGGCTACACCTTC. The chain has TRBV19 and TRBJ1-2, with D maybe TRBD1 (5 bases). The CDR3 has 14 residues. CDR1 LNHDA and CDR2 SQIVND come from the germline V gene (reference sequence). V was shortened by 7 bases and J by 4 bases, with 16 bases between the two germline ends. Based on the CDR3 plus reference TRBV19 and TRBJ1-2, the full variable domain is DGGITQSPKYLFRKEGQNVTLSCEQNLNHDAMYWYRQDPGQGLRLIYYSQIVNDFQKGDIAEGYSVSREKKESFPLTVTSAQKNPTAFYLCASTPGRVGYGYTFGSGTRLTVV.

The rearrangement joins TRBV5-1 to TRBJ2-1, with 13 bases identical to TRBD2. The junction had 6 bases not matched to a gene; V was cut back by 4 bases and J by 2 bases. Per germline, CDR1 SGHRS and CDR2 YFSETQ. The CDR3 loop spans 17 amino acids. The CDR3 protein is CASSQGLAGPTYNEQFF. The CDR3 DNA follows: TGCGCCAGCAGCCAGGGACTAGCGGGGCCTACCTACAATGAGCAGTTCTTC.

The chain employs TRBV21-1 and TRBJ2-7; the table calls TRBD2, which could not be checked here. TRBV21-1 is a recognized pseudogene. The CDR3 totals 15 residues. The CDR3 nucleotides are TGTGCCAGCAGCAAAAGGTGGGGAGGGTCCTACGAGCAGTACTTC. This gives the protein CASSKRWGGSYEQYF.

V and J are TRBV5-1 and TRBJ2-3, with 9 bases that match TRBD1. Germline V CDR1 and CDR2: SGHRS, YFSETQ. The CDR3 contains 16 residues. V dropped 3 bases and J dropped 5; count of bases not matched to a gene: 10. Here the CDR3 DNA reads TGCGCCAGCAGCTCGAAGACAGGGGGAAGCGGAGATACGCAGTATTTT. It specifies CASSSKTGGSGDTQYF.

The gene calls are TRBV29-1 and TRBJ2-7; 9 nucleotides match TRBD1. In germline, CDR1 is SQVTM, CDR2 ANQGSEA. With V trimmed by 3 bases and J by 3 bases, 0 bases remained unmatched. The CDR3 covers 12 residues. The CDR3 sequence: CSVETGGYEQYF. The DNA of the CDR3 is TGCAGCGTTGAGACAGGGGGCTACGAGCAGTACTTC.

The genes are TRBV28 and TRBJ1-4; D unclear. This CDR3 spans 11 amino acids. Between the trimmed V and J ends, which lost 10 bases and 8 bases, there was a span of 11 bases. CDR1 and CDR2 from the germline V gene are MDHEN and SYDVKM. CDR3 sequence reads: CATGVREKLFF. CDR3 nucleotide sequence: TGTGCCACGGGAGTTCGGGAAAAACTGTTTTTT.

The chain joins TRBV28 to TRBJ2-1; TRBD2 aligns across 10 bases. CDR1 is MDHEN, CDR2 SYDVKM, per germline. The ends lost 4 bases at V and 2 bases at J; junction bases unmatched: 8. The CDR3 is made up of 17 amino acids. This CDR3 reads CASSSPKAGGAYNEQFF. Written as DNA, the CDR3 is TGTGCCAGCAGTTCACCGAAAGCGGGAGGGGCCTACAATGAGCAGTTCTTC.

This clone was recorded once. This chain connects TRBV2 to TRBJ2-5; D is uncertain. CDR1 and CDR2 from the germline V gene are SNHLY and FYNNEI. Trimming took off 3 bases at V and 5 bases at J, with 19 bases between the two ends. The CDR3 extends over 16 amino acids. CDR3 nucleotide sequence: TGTGCCAGCAGTGACCCTCGATCTAGATCGGTTGAGACCCAGTACTTC. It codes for CASSDPRSRSVETQYF.

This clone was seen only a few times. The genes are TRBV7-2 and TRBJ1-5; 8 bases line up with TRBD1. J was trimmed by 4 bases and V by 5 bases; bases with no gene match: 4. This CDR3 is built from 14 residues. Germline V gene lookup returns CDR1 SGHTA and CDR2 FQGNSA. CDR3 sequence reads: CASSERTGNQPQHF. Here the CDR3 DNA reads TGTGCCAGCAGCGAGAGGACAGGGAATCAGCCCCAGCATTTT.

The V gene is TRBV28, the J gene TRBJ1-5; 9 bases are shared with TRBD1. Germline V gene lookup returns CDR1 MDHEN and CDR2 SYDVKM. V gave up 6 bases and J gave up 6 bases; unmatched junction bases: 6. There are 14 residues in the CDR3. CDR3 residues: CASSPGQGFQPQHF. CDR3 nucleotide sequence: TGTGCCAGCAGCCCGGGACAGGGATTTCAGCCCCAGCATTTT.

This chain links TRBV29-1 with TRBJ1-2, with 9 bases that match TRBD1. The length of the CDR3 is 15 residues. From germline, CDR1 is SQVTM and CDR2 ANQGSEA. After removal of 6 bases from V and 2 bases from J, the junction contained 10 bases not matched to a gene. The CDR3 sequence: CSVGGTGSYNYGYTF. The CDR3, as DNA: TGCAGCGTAGGAGGGACAGGGTCGTACAACTATGGCTACACCTTC.